This T cell receptor (beta chain) was sequenced during a study of vaccination and CD4 T cells after COVID-19. Whole-study context: Spike peptides, overlapping and drawn from SARS-CoV-2, HCoV-NL63, HCoV-OC43 and HCoV-229E, were used to stimulate cells. Study outcomes and limitations: It was found that, in convalescent patients, 304 of 307 vaccine-specific clones were spike mono-reactive. In median terms, SARS-CoV-2-reactive clonotypes went from approximately 21 to 40, a nonsignificant rise.

V was pared by 5 bases and J by 5 bases, with 8 bases of the junction left unmatched. The CDR3 extends over 15 amino acids. Germline V gene lookup returns CDR1 SGHTA and CDR2 FQGNSA. On this clonotype itself: The antigen is not known.

The treatment is: roughly nine-day PBMC culture with coronavirus spike peptide pools or control peptides (ViraFEST assay). Once peptide pools had expanded antigen-specific T cells, ViraFEST sequenced TCRs. Cultured CD4+ T cells had their DNA profiled by the Oncomine TCR Beta short-read assay. Via MiXCR, TCRdb re-called the PCR reads, giving one row per CDR3 protein. Of about 10,000 distinct CDR3 sequences listed, about 60% are singletons. The gene calls are TRBV7-2 and TRBJ1-3; 8 bases are shared with TRBD1. The receptor's source is a human donor who had recovered from COVID-19. The specimen sequenced was CD4+ T cells from blood, cultured in vitro. The CDR3: CASSQIRQGRNTIYF. CDR3 nucleotides: TGTGCCAGCAGCCAAATCCGACAGGGGAGAAACACCATATATTTT.